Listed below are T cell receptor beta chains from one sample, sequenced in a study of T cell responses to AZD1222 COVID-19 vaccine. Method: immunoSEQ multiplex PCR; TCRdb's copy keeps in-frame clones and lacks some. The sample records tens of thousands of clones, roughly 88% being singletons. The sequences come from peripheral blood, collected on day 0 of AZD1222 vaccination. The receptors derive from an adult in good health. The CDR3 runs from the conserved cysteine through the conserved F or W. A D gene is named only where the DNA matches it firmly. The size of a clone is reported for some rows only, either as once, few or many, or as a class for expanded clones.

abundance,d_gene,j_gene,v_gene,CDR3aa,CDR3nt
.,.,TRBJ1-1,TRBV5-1,CASRSTGRTEAFF,TGCGCCAGCAGGAGCACAGGGCGCACTGAAGCTTTCTTT
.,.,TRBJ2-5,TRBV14,CASSQDQVSETQYF,TGTGCCAGCAGCCAAGATCAGGTCTCGGAGACCCAGTACTTC
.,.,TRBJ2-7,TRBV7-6,CASSFRGQGSYEQYF,TGTGCCAGCAGCTTTAGAGGCCAGGGGTCCTACGAGCAGTACTTC
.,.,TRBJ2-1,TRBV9,CASSLVAQLFYNEQFF,TGTGCCAGCAGCCTAGTAGCTCAACTATTCTACAATGAGCAGTTCTTC
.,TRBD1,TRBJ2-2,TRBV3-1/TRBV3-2,CASSQRTGIAGELFF,TGTGCCAGCAGCCAAAGGACAGGGATCGCCGGGGAGCTGTTTTTT
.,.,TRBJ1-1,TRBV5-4,CASSFRQIGTEAFF,TGTGCCAGCAGCTTCCGACAGATTGGAACTGAAGCTTTCTTT
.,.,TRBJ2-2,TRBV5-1,CASSPGSANTGELFF,TGCGCCAGCTCCCCCGGGTCCGCGAACACCGGGGAGCTGTTTTTT
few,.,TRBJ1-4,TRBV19,CASSIRGVEKLFF,TGTGCCAGTAGTATTCGCGGGGTTGAAAAACTGTTTTTT
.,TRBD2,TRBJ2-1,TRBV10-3,CAISARGEGEQFF,TGTGCCATCAGTGCACGGGGGGAAGGTGAGCAGTTCTTC
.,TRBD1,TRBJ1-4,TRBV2,CASKTTGKLFF,TGTGCCAGCAAAACGACAGGGAAACTGTTTTTT
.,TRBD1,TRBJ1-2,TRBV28,CASSPGGTGGGYTF,TGTGCCAGCAGTCCCGGAGGGACAGGGGGCGGCTACACCTTC
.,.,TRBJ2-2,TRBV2,CASTLISNTGELFF,TGTGCCAGCACGTTGATTTCGAACACCGGGGAGCTGTTTTTT
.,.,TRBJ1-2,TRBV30,CAWSVLGFGYTF,TGTGCCTGGAGTGTACTAGGTTTCGGCTACACCTTC
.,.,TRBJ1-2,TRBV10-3,CAISESTGNYGYTF,TGTGCCATCAGTGAGTCCACAGGGAACTATGGCTACACCTTC
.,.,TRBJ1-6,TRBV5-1,CASSSAQGDSPLHF,TGCGCCAGCAGCTCCGCACAGGGAGATTCACCCCTCCACTTT
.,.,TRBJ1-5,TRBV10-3,CAISESGGGQQPQHF,TGTGCCATCAGTGAGTCGGGGGGAGGGCAGCAGCCCCAGCATTTT
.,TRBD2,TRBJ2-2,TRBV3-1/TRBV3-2,CASSRGTSGGPNTGELFF,TGTGCCAGCAGCAGAGGGACTAGCGGGGGGCCGAACACCGGGGAGCTGTTTTTT
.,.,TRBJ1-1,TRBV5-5,CASSAFRTDSEAFF,TGTGCCAGCAGCGCATTTCGGACGGACAGTGAAGCTTTCTTT
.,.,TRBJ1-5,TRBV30,CAWSVAGGQPQHF,TGTGCCTGGAGTGTAGCGGGCGGTCAGCCCCAGCATTTT
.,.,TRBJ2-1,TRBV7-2,CASSLFSQAGSYNEQFF,TGTGCCAGCAGCTTGTTCTCCCAGGCGGGCTCCTACAATGAGCAGTTCTTC
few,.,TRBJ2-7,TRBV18,CASSLRLGREQYF,TGTGCCAGCTCACTCCGTCTGGGCCGTGAGCAGTACTTC
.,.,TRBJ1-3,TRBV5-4,CASSSTSSGNTIYF,TGTGCCAGCAGCTCTACGAGCTCTGGAAACACCATATATTTT
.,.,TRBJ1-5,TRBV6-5,CASNGTPDQPQHF,TGTGCCAGCAACGGGACACCGGATCAGCCCCAGCATTTT